This T cell receptor (beta chain) was captured by sequencing in a study of blood T cells in healthy people across ages. Across the study: Template-switching capture recovered about one barcoded beta molecule per two T cells.

The trim removed 7 bases at V and 2 bases at J, leaving 10 bases unmatched. CDR3 size: 16 residues. The authors ran a second PCR of about 6 to 11 cycles using a sample-barcoded 5' primer and a J-beta primer mix. TCRdb reanalysed the 5' RACE reads using MiXCR and keeps one entry per CDR3 protein. The top ten hold 23% of the sample, which has roughly 1.9 million distinct CDR3 sequences, around 40% seen once. V gene TRBV12-3 or TRBV12-4 combines with J gene TRBJ2-5; 10 bases are a match to TRBD2. The source of this sequence is a human donor in good health. Sequences were obtained from blood. CDR3 DNA: TGTGCCAGCACCCACCAAGCGGGGGGGAAACAAGAGACCCAGTACTTC. Protein product: CASTHQAGGKQETQYF.